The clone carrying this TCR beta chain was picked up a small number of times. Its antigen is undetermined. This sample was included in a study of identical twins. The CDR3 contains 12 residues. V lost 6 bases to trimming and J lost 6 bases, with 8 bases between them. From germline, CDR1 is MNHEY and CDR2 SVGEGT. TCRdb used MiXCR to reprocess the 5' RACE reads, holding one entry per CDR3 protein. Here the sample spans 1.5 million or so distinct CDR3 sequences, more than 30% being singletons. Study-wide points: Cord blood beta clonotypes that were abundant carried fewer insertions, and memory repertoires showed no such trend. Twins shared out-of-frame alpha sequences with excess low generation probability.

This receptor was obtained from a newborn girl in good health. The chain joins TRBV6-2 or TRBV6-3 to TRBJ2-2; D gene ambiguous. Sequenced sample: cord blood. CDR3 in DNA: TGTGCCAGCAGGGTCCTAGCCGGGGAGCTGTTTTTT. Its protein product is CASRVLAGELFF.